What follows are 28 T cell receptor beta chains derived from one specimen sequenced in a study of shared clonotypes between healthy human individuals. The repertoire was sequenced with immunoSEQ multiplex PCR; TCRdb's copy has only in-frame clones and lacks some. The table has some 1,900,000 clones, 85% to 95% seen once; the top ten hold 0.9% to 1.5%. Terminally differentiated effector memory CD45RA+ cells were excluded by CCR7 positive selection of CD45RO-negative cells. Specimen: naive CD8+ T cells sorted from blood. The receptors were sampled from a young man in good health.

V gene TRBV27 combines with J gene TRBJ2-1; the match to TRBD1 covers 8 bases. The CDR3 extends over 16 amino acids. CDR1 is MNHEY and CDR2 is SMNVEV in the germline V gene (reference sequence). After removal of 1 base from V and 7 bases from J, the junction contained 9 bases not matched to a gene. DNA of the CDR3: TGTGCCAGCAGTTTATTGGGACAGGCGATCCCAAATGAGCAGTTCTTC. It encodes CASSLLGQAIPNEQFF.

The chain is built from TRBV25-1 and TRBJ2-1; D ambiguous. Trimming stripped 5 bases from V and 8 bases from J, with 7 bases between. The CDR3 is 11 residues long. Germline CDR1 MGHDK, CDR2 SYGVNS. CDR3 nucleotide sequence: TGTGCCAGCAGTCTAATCCATGAGCAGTTCTTC. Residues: CASSLIHEQFF.

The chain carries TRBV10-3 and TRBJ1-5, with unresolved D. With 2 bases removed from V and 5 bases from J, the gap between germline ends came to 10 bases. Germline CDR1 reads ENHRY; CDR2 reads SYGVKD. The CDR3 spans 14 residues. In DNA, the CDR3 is TGTGCCATCAGTGAGCTGGCGTCCGATCAGCCCCAGCATTTT. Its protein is CAISELASDQPQHF.

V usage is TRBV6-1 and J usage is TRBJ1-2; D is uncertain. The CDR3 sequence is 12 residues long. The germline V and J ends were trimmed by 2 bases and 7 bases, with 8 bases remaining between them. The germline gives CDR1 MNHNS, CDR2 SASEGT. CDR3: CASSEYRSGYTF. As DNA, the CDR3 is TGTGCCAGCAGTGAATATCGGAGTGGCTACACCTTC.

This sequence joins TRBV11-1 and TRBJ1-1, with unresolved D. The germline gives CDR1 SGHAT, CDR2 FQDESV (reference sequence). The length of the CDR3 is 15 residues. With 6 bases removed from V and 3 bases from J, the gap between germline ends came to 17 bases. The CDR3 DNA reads TGTGCCAGCAGACTTATCGGGGTGGTGGACACTGAAGCTTTCTTT. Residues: CASRLIGVVDTEAFF.

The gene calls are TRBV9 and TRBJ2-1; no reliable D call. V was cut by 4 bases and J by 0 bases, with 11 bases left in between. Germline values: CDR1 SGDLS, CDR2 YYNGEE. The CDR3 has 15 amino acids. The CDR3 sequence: CASSPRSGSYNEQFF. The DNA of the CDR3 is TGTGCCAGCAGCCCCCGCTCTGGCTCCTACAATGAGCAGTTCTTC.

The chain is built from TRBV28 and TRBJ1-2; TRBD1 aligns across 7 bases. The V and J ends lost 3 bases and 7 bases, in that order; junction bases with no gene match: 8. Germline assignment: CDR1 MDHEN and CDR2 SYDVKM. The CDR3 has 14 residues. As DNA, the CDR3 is TGTGCCAGCAGTTTCGGAGGGACAGTCTCTGGCTACACCTTC. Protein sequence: CASSFGGTVSGYTF.

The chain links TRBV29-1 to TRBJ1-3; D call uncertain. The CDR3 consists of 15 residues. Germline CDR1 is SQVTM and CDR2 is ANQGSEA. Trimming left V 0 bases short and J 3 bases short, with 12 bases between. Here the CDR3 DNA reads TGCAGCGTTGAAGACCGCCTAACGGGTGGAAACACCATATATTTT. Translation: CSVEDRLTGGNTIYF.

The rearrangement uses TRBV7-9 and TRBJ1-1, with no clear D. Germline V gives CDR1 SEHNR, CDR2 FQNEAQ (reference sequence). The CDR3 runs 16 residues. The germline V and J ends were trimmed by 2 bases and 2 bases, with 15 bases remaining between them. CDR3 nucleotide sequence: TGTGCCAGCAGCTTATTCCCAGACACTTTCAACACTGAAGCTTTCTTT. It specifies CASSLFPDTFNTEAFF.

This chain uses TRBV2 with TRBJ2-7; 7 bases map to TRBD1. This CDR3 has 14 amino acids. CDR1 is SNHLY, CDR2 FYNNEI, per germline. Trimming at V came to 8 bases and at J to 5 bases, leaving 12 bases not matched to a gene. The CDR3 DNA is TGTGCCAGCCTTTCCCGACAGGGTATCGACGAGCAGTACTTC. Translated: CASLSRQGIDEQYF.

CDR3 nucleotides: TGTGCCAGCAGCTTAGGGCCCTTGAACACTGAAGCTTTCTTT. Amino acid sequence: CASSLGPLNTEAFF. The V gene is TRBV11-2, the J gene TRBJ1-1, with D unclear. The CDR3 is 14 residues long. Between the trimmed V and J ends, which lost 1 base and 0 bases, there was a span of 6 bases. CDR1 SGHAT and CDR2 FQNNGV come from the germline V gene.

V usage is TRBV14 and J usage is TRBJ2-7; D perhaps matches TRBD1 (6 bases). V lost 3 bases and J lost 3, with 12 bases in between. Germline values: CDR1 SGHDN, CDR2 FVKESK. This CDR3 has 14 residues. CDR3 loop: CASSHRQADYEQYF. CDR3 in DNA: TGTGCCAGCAGCCATCGACAGGCGGACTACGAGCAGTACTTC.

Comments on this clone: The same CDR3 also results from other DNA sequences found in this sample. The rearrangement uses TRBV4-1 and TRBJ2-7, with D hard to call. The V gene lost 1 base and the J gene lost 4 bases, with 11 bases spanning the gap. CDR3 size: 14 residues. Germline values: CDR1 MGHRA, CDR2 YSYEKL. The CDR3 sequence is CASSQVGRGYEQYF. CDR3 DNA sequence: TGCGCCAGCAGCCAAGTAGGAAGAGGTTACGAGCAGTACTTC.

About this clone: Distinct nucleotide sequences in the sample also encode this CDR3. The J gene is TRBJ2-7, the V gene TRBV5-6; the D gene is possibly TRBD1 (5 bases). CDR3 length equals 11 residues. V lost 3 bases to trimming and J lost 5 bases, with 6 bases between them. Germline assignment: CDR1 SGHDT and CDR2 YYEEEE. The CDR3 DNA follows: TGTGCCAGCAGCTGGGGCGACGAGCAGTACTTC. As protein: CASSWGDEQYF.

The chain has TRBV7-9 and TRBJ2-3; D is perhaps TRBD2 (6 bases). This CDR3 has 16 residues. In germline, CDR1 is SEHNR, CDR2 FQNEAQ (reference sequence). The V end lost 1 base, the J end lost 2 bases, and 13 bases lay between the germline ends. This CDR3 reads CASSLGDWEYTDTQYF. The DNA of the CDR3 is TGTGCCAGCAGCTTAGGGGACTGGGAATACACAGATACGCAGTATTTT. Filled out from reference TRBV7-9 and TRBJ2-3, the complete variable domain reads DTGVSQNPRHKITKRGQNVTFRCDPISEHNRLYWYRQTLGQGPEFLTYFQNEAQLEKSRLLSDRFSAERPKGSFSTLEIQRTEQGDSAMYLCASSLGDWEYTDTQYFGPGTRLTVL.

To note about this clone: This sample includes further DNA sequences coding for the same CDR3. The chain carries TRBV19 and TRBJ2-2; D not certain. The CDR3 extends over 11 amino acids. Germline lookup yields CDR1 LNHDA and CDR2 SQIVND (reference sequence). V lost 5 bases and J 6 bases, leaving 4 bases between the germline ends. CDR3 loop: CASSPPGELFF. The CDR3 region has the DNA TGTGCCAGTAGTCCCCCCGGGGAGCTGTTTTTT. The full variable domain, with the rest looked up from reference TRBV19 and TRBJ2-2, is DGGITQSPKYLFRKEGQNVTLSCEQNLNHDAMYWYRQDPGQGLRLIYYSQIVNDFQKGDIAEGYSVSREKKESFPLTVTSAQKNPTAFYLCASSPPGELFFGEGSRLTVL.

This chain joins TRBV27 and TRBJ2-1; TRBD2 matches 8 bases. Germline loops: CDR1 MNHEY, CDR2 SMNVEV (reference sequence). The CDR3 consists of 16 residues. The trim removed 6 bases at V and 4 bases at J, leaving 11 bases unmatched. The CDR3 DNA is TGTGCCAGCAGCCCCGGTGGTAGCGGGGTGTACAATGAGCAGTTCTTC. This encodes CASSPGGSGVYNEQFF.

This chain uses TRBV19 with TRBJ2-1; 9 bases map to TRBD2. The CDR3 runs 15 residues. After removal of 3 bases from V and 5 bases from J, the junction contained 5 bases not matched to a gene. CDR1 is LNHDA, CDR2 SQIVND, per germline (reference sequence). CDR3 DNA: TGTGCCAGTAGTATGAAGGCGGGAGGGAACAATGAGCAGTTCTTC. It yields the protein CASSMKAGGNNEQFF.

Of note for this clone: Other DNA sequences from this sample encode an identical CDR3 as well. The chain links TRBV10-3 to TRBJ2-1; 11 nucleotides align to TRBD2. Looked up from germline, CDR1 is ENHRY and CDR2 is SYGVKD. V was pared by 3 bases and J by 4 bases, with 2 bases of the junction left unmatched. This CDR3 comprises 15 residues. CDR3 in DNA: TGTGCCATCAGTGAAGGGACTAGCGGTTACAATGAGCAGTTCTTC. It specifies CAISEGTSGYNEQFF.

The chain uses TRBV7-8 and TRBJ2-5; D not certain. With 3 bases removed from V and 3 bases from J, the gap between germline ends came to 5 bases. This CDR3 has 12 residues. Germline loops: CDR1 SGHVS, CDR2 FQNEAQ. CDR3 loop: CASSLIEETQYF. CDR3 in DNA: TGTGCCAGCAGCTTGATCGAAGAGACCCAGTACTTC. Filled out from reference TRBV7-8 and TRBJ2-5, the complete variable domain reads GAGVSQSPRYKVAKRGQDVALRCDPISGHVSLFWYQQALGQGPEFLTYFQNEAQLDKSGLPSDRFFAERPEGSVSTLKIQRTQQEDSAVYLCASSLIEETQYFGPGTRLLVL.

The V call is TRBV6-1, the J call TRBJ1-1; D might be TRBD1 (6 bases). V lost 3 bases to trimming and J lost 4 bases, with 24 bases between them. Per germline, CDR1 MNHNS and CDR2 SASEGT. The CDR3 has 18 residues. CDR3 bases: TGTGCCAGCAGTGATCCTTACAGGGTACCTAATGGAGTCACTGAAGCTTTCTTT. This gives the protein CASSDPYRVPNGVTEAFF.

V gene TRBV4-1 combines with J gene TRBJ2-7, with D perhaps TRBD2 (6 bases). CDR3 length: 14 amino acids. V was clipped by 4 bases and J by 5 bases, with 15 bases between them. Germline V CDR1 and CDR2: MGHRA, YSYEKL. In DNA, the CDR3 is TGCGCCAGCAGCCGACGCCAGGGAGGTGACGAGCAGTACTTC. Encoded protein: CASSRRQGGDEQYF.

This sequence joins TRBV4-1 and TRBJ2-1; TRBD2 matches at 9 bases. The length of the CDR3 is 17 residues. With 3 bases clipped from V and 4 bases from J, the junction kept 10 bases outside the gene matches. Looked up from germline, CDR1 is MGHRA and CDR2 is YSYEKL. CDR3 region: CASSQGVAGVFYNEQFF. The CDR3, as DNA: TGCGCCAGCAGCCAGGGGGTAGCGGGGGTATTTTACAATGAGCAGTTCTTC.

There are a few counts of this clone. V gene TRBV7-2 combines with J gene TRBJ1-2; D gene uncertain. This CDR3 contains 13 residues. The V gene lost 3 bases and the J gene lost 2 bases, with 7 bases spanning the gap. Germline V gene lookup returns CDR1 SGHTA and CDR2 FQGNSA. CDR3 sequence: CASSLPENYGYTF. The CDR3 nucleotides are TGTGCCAGCAGCTTGCCGGAGAACTATGGCTACACCTTC.

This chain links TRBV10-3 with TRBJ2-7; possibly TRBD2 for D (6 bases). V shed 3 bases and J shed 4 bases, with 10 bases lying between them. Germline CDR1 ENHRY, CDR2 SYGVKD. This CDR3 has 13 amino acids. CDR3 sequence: CAISDGGWYEQYF. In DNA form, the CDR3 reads TGTGCCATCAGTGATGGAGGGTGGTACGAGCAGTACTTC.

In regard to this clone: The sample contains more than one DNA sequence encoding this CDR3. The CDR3 here is CASSQDRGNQPQHF. CDR3 sequence (DNA): TGCGCCAGCAGCCAAGACAGGGGGAATCAGCCCCAGCATTTT. The rearrangement links TRBV4-3 to TRBJ1-5, with TRBD1 matching 7 bases. The CDR3 extends over 14 amino acids. Trimming removed 0 bases from V and 4 bases from J; junction bases left unmatched: 0. The germline V gene has CDR1 LGHNA and CDR2 YSLEER.

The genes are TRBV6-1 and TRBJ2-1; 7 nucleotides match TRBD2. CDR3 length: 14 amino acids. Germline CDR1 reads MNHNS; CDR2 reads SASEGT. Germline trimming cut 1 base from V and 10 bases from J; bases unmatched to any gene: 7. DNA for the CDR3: TGTGCCAGCAGTGAAGGTGGGACTACCTTCGAGCAGTTCTTC. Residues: CASSEGGTTFEQFF.

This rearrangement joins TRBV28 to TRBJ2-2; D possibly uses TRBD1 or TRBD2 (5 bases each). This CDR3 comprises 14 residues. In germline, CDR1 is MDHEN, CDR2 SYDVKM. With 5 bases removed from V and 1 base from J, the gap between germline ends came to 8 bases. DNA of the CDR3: TGTGCCAGCAGTGGGGGAGTGAACACCGGGGAGCTGTTTTTT. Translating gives CASSGGVNTGELFF.